These 8 T cell receptor beta chains were all obtained from the same sample, sequenced in a study of tumor-infiltrating lymphocytes in primary liver carcinoma. Germline DNA was also extracted, with blood RNA taken from unsorted whole blood. TCR beta cDNA was made from 500 ng total RNA with a constant-region primer. Investigators got TCR beta libraries out of three nested multiplex PCR rounds, done with slightly modified ARM-PCR. The opening two PCR rounds, 10 cycles each, paired TRBV1-TRBV30 forward primers with a C-beta reverse primer. TCRdb reprocessed the multiplex PCR reads with MiXCR, giving one entry per CDR3 protein. The sample lists 330,000 or so distinct CDR3 sequences, less than 70% occurring once. Sequencing was performed on peripheral blood. The receptor source for this set is a man between 35 and 55 years old with primary liver carcinoma and hepatitis B virus infection.

On this clonotype: Its ends do not fully match the called genes, so a read error is possible. The chain employs TRBV11-3 and TRBJ2-1; TRBD1 matches at 8 bases. The CDR3 runs 17 residues. Germline CDR1 reads SGHNT; CDR2 reads YENEEA. CDR3 loop: CANSLRLGQETRDEQFF. As DNA, the CDR3 is TGTGCCAACAGCTTACGTTTGGGACAGGAGACTAGGGATGAGCAGTTCTTC. Complete variable domain (other parts from reference TRBV11-3 and TRBJ2-1): EAGVVQSPRYKIIEKKQPVAFWCNPISGHNTLYWYLQNLGQGPELLIRYENEEAVDDSQLPKDRFSAERLKGVDSTLKIQPAELGDSAVYLCANSLRLGQETRDEQFFGPGTRLTVL.

The chain joins TRBV10-1 to TRBJ2-5, with D tentatively TRBD1 (6 bases). The CDR3 totals 13 residues. V shed 4 bases and J shed 14 bases, with 20 bases lying between them. In germline, CDR1 is WNHNN, CDR2 SYGVQD (reference sequence). The CDR3 spells CASSGSKGETRYF. The DNA for the CDR3 is TGCGCCAGCAGTGGTTCCAAGGGGGAGACCCGATACTTC.

This clonotype was detected once. A much larger clone lies one base from this, so it may be a read error. The rearrangement joins TRBV4-2 to TRBJ2-7, with D possibly being TRBD1 or TRBD2 (5 bases each). CDR3 length: 17 amino acids. Germline V gene data show CDR1 as LGHNA and CDR2 as YNFKEQ. Trimming removed 0 bases at V and 0 bases at J, with 15 bases between. As DNA, the CDR3 is TGTGCCAGCAGCCAAGACCCACGGGGCAGTATCTCCTACGAGCAGTACTTC. It translates to CASSQDPRGSISYEQYF.

Points on this clonotype: The junction differs from germline at one of its ends, possibly a read error. The V call is TRBV12-3 or TRBV12-4, the J call TRBJ2-1; 9 positions match TRBD1. The CDR3 length is 15 residues. The CDR3 coding sequence is TGTGCCAGCAGCTCCGGACAGGGGCCCTACAATGGGCAGTTCTTC. Residues: CASSSGQGPYNGQFF.

This chain joins TRBV7-9 and TRBJ1-2, with 9 bases fitting TRBD1. Germline CDR1 reads SEHNR; CDR2 reads FQNEAQ (reference sequence). This CDR3 is 13 amino acids long. The J segment lost 8 bases and the V segment lost 9 bases, leaving 10 bases of the junction unmatched. The CDR3 sequence: CARSRDRDVGYTF. The CDR3, as DNA: TGTGCCAGGAGCCGGGACAGGGACGTGGGCTACACCTTC.

At least ten counts were recorded for this clonotype. The chain uses TRBV6-5 and TRBJ1-4; D is uncertain. The ends were cut back, 0 bases at V and 6 bases at J, with 5 bases in the middle. Germline lookup yields CDR1 MNHEY and CDR2 SVGAGI. CDR3 length: 13 amino acids. CDR3 nucleotides: TGTGCCAGCAGTTACTCGTACGATGAAAAACTGTTTTTT. Its protein product is CASSYSYDEKLFF.

The V call is TRBV29-1, the J call TRBJ2-5; 10 bases are a match to TRBD1. Germline-derived CDR1 and CDR2 are SQVTM and ANQGSEA. CDR3 size: 15 residues. V lost 1 base, J lost 4 bases, and 6 bases stayed unmatched. Written as DNA, the CDR3 is TGCAGCGTTGAAGCGGACAGGGGGATGGCAGAGACCCAGTACTTC. Residues: CSVEADRGMAETQYF.

There are a few counts of this clonotype. The CDR3 region is CASTQPGRQETQYF. In DNA form, the CDR3 reads TGCGCCAGCACACAGCCCGGGAGACAAGAGACCCAGTACTTC. The chain carries TRBV5-1 and TRBJ2-5; possible D gene TRBD2, 6 bases. Germline CDR1 is SGHRS and CDR2 is YFSETQ. Trimming took 6 bases from V and 2 from J, leaving 14 bases between them. The CDR3 covers 14 residues.